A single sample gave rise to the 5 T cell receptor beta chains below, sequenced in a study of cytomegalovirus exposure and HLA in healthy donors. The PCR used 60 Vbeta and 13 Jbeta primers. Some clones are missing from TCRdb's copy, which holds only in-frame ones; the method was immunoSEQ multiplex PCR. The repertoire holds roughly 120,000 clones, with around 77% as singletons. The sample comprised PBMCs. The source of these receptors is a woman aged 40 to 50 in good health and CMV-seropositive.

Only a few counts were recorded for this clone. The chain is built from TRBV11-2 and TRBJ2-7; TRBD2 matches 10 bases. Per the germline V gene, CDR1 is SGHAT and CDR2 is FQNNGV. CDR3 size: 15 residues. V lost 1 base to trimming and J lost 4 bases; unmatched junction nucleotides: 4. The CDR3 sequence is CASSLGFSGGYEQYF. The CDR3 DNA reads TGTGCCAGCAGCTTAGGTTTTAGCGGGGGGTACGAGCAGTACTTC.

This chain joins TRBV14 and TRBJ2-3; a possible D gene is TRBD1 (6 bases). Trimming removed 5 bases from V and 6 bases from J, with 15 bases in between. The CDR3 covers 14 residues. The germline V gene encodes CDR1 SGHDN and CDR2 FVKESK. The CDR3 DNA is TGTGCCAGCAGCACTCGGACAGCTTTGGATACGCAGTATTTT. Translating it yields CASSTRTALDTQYF.

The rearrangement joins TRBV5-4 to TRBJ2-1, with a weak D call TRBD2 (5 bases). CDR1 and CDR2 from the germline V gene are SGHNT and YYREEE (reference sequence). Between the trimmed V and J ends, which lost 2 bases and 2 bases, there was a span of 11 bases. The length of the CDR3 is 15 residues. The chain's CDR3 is CASSLTRGPYNEQFF. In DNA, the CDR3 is TGTGCCAGCAGCTTAACTAGAGGTCCCTACAATGAGCAGTTCTTC.

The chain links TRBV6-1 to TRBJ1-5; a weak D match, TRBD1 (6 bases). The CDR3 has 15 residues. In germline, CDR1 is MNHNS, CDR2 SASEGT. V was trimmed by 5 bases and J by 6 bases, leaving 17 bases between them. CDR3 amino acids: CASSIEGGKTQPQHF. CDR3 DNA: TGTGCCAGCAGTATAGAAGGGGGTAAAACTCAGCCCCAGCATTTT.

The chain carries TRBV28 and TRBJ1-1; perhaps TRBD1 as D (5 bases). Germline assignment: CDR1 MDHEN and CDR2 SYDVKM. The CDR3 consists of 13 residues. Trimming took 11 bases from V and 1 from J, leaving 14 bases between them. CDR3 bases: TGTGCCTTGGGGGGACGGAGGAACACTGAAGCTTTCTTT. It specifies CALGGRRNTEAFF.